This T cell receptor (beta chain) was captured in a study of response to subunit inactivated influenza vaccine. Overall study findings and caveats: Few additional T cells are recruited per seasonal influenza vaccination, authors suggested.

TCRdb reanalysed the RT-PCR reads using MiXCR and keeps one entry per CDR3 protein. The sample records 500,000 to 650,000 distinct CDR3 sequences, 7.5% to 8.5% being singletons. To note about this clonotype: What it recognizes is unknown.

CDR1 and CDR2 (germline): DFQATT, SNEGSKA (reference sequence). V dropped 0 bases and J dropped 5 bases, with 8 bases sitting between them. CDR3 length: 13 residues. The receptor comes from a man between 50 and 69 years old who received an inactivated influenza vaccine. The sample here was PBMCs from blood, taken around 25 months after vaccination. The V and J genes are TRBV20-1 and TRBJ1-5; unclear D gene. The CDR3 DNA reads as TGCAGTGCTAGAGATCAGTTAGATCAGCCCCAGCATTTT. This encodes CSARDQLDQPQHF.